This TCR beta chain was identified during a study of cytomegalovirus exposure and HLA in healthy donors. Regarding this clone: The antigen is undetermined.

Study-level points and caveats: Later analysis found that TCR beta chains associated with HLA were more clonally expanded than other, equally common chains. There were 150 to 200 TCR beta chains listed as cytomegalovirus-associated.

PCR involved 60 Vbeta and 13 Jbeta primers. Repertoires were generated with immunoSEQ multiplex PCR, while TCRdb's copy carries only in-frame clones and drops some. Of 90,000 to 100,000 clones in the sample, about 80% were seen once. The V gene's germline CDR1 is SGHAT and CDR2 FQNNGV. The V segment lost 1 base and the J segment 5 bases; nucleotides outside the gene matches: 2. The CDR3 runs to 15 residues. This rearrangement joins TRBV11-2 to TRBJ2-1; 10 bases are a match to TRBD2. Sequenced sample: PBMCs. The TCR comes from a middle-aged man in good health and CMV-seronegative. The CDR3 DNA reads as TGTGCCAGCAGCTTAGCCACTAGCGGGGACAATGAGCAGTTCTTC. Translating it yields CASSLATSGDNEQFF.